Listed below are T cell receptor beta chains from one sample, sequenced in a study of T cells in Graves' hyperthyroidism and ophthalmopathy. TCRdb redid the calling of the multiplex PCR reads with MiXCR, one entry per CDR3 protein. Of around 250,000 distinct CDR3 sequences in the sample, approximately 15% are singletons; the top ten hold approximately 12%. Sequencing used blood. Receptors were obtained from a woman aged 40-49 years with Graves' hyperthyroidism that later progressed to Graves' ophthalmopathy. The CDR3 runs from the conserved cysteine through the conserved F or W. Each record gives: V gene, clone size, D gene, J gene, CDR3 protein, CDR3 DNA. A D gene is named only where the DNA matches it firmly. Clone size is given for some rows only: seen once, a few or many times, or a class if the clone is expanded.

v_gene: TRBV9; abundance: few; d_gene: .; j_gene: TRBJ2-7; CDR3aa: CASSLQPAATEQYF; CDR3nt: TGTGCCAGCAGCCTACAGCCGGCAGCCACCGAGCAGTACTTC
v_gene: TRBV6-1; abundance: many; d_gene: .; j_gene: TRBJ1-5; CDR3aa: CASRHHDLVNQPQHF; CDR3nt: TGTGCCAGCAGACACCATGACCTCGTCAATCAGCCCCAGCATTTT
v_gene: TRBV6-1; abundance: many; d_gene: .; j_gene: TRBJ2-3; CDR3aa: CASSGRLDTQYF; CDR3nt: TGTGCCAGCAGTGGTCGGCTGGATACGCAGTATTTT
v_gene: TRBV5-1; abundance: many; d_gene: TRBD2; j_gene: TRBJ2-1; CDR3aa: CASGLAGGNEQFF; CDR3nt: TGCGCCAGCGGACTAGCGGGTGGGAATGAGCAGTTCTTC
v_gene: TRBV20-1; abundance: .; d_gene: .; j_gene: TRBJ2-7; CDR3aa: CSARSWPSSYDQYF; CDR3nt: TGCAGTGCTAGGTCGTGGCCCTCGAGTTACGATCAGTACTTC
v_gene: TRBV5-1; abundance: few; d_gene: .; j_gene: TRBJ2-7; CDR3aa: CASSLISAGSEQYF; CDR3nt: TGCGCCAGCAGCTTGATCTCGGCAGGGAGCGAGCAGTACTTC
v_gene: TRBV19; abundance: many; d_gene: .; j_gene: TRBJ1-2; CDR3aa: CATDTNYGYTF; CDR3nt: TGTGCCACCGACACCAACTATGGCTACACCTTC
v_gene: TRBV19; abundance: few; d_gene: .; j_gene: TRBJ2-1; CDR3aa: CASSIVGGVGYNEQFF; CDR3nt: TGTGCCAGTAGTATAGTCGGGGGAGTAGGCTACAATGAGCAGTTCTTC
v_gene: TRBV15; abundance: many; d_gene: TRBD1; j_gene: TRBJ2-7; CDR3aa: CATSRGGSGTGAYEQYF; CDR3nt: TGTGCCACCAGCAGAGGAGGGTCCGGGACAGGGGCCTACGAGCAGTACTTC
v_gene: TRBV6-1; abundance: many; d_gene: .; j_gene: TRBJ1-5; CDR3aa: CASSETLLAGLQPQHF; CDR3nt: TGTGCCAGCAGTGAAACCTTATTGGCAGGGCTTCAGCCCCAGCATTTT
v_gene: TRBV9; abundance: many; d_gene: TRBD2; j_gene: TRBJ2-7; CDR3aa: CASSEGLAGTYEQYF; CDR3nt: TGTGCCAGCAGCGAGGGACTAGCGGGGACCTACGAGCAGTACTTC
v_gene: TRBV6-1; abundance: .; d_gene: .; j_gene: TRBJ1-2; CDR3aa: CASSEQARMGRVNQGYTF; CDR3nt: TGTGCCAGCAGTGAACAGGCGAGAATGGGACGGGTAAACCAGGGCTACACCTTC
v_gene: TRBV11-2; abundance: many; d_gene: .; j_gene: TRBJ2-5; CDR3aa: CASSLGGVETQYF; CDR3nt: TGTGCCAGCAGCCTAGGAGGAGTGGAGACCCAGTACTTC
v_gene: TRBV4-1; abundance: .; d_gene: .; j_gene: TRBJ2-1; CDR3aa: CASSPRGAAYNEQFF; CDR3nt: TGCGCCAGCAGCCCCAGAGGTGCGGCCTACAATGAGCAGTTCTTC
v_gene: TRBV12-3/TRBV12-4; abundance: many; d_gene: TRBD2; j_gene: TRBJ2-5; CDR3aa: CASSLSGSGREETQYF; CDR3nt: TGTGCCAGCAGTTTATCCGGTAGCGGGAGGGAAGAGACCCAGTACTTC
v_gene: TRBV18; abundance: many; d_gene: .; j_gene: TRBJ1-2; CDR3aa: CASSLSEQRQYTF; CDR3nt: TGTGCCAGCTCACTTTCTGAACAGAGACAATACACCTTC
v_gene: TRBV15; abundance: many; d_gene: TRBD2; j_gene: TRBJ2-1; CDR3aa: CATSPRRIAGGNEQFF; CDR3nt: TGTGCCACCAGCCCGAGGCGGATAGCGGGTGGGAATGAGCAGTTCTTC
v_gene: TRBV2; abundance: many; d_gene: TRBD1; j_gene: TRBJ2-5; CDR3aa: CASSVVRQGAMETQYF; CDR3nt: TGTGCCAGCAGTGTAGTGAGACAGGGGGCTATGGAGACCCAGTACTTC
v_gene: TRBV28; abundance: many; d_gene: .; j_gene: TRBJ1-5; CDR3aa: CASSTRWDQPQHF; CDR3nt: TGTGCCAGCAGTACCAGATGGGATCAGCCCCAGCATTTT
v_gene: TRBV15; abundance: .; d_gene: .; j_gene: TRBJ2-3; CDR3aa: CATSRERGRRADTQYF; CDR3nt: TGTGCCACCAGCAGAGAGCGGGGAAGAAGGGCAGATACGCAGTATTTT
v_gene: TRBV7-9; abundance: .; d_gene: .; j_gene: TRBJ2-1; CDR3aa: CASSPPTSPPYNEQFF; CDR3nt: TGTGCCAGCAGCCCTCCGACTAGTCCCCCGTACAATGAGCAGTTCTTC
v_gene: TRBV15; abundance: many; d_gene: TRBD2; j_gene: TRBJ2-7; CDR3aa: CATSPTSGPYEQYF; CDR3nt: TGTGCCACCAGCCCGACTAGCGGACCCTACGAGCAGTACTTC
v_gene: TRBV7-3; abundance: many; d_gene: TRBD2; j_gene: TRBJ2-5; CDR3aa: CASSLGSGGRTETQYF; CDR3nt: TGTGCCAGCAGCTTAGGGAGCGGCGGGAGAACCGAGACCCAGTACTTC
v_gene: TRBV18; abundance: many; d_gene: TRBD1; j_gene: TRBJ2-1; CDR3aa: CASSPPSVQGAITEQFF; CDR3nt: TGTGCCAGCTCACCACCTTCAGTACAGGGGGCTATAACGGAGCAGTTCTTC
v_gene: TRBV27; abundance: .; d_gene: TRBD2; j_gene: TRBJ2-1; CDR3aa: CASSLSSGTSGRSEQFF; CDR3nt: TGTGCCAGCAGTTTATCTTCCGGGACTAGCGGGAGGAGTGAGCAGTTCTTC
v_gene: TRBV5-1; abundance: few; d_gene: TRBD1; j_gene: TRBJ2-5; CDR3aa: CASSQDSGTGFYQETQYF; CDR3nt: TGCGCCAGCAGCCAGGACTCCGGGACAGGGTTTTACCAAGAGACCCAGTACTTC
v_gene: TRBV2; abundance: once; d_gene: TRBD2; j_gene: TRBJ2-3; CDR3aa: CASRAGTSDTDTQYF; CDR3nt: TGTGCCAGCAGAGCCGGGACTAGCGACACAGATACGCAGTATTTT
v_gene: TRBV6-1; abundance: many; d_gene: TRBD1; j_gene: TRBJ1-1; CDR3aa: CASSPTTGYTEAFF; CDR3nt: TGTGCCAGCAGTCCAACGACAGGGTACACTGAAGCTTTCTTT
v_gene: TRBV10-3; abundance: few; d_gene: .; j_gene: TRBJ2-5; CDR3aa: CAISVGKGETQYF; CDR3nt: TGTGCCATCAGTGTGGGCAAAGGGGAGACCCAGTACTTC
v_gene: TRBV20-1; abundance: many; d_gene: TRBD2; j_gene: TRBJ2-1; CDR3aa: CSAQRTSGSLRIYNEQFF; CDR3nt: TGCAGTGCTCAGAGGACTAGCGGGAGCCTTAGAATTTACAATGAGCAGTTCTTC
v_gene: TRBV28; abundance: many; d_gene: .; j_gene: TRBJ2-7; CDR3aa: CASSSRVYEQYF; CDR3nt: TGTGCCAGCAGTTCCAGGGTCTACGAGCAGTACTTC
v_gene: TRBV10-3; abundance: many; d_gene: TRBD2; j_gene: TRBJ2-3; CDR3aa: CAINGGETDTQYF; CDR3nt: TGTGCCATCAACGGGGGGGAAACAGATACGCAGTATTTT
v_gene: TRBV15; abundance: many; d_gene: TRBD2; j_gene: TRBJ2-7; CDR3aa: CATSREAGGYEQYF; CDR3nt: TGTGCCACCAGCAGAGAAGCGGGAGGCTACGAGCAGTACTTC
v_gene: TRBV12-3/TRBV12-4; abundance: many; d_gene: TRBD2; j_gene: TRBJ2-1; CDR3aa: CATGTSGGLSYNEQFF; CDR3nt: TGTGCCACCGGGACTAGCGGGGGACTCTCCTACAATGAGCAGTTCTTC
v_gene: TRBV9; abundance: many; d_gene: TRBD1; j_gene: TRBJ2-1; CDR3aa: CASSGRTGVRNNEQFF; CDR3nt: TGTGCCAGCAGCGGGAGAACAGGGGTAAGGAACAATGAGCAGTTCTTC
v_gene: TRBV28; abundance: few; d_gene: .; j_gene: TRBJ2-7; CDR3aa: CASSLKRREYPYEQYF; CDR3nt: TGTGCCAGCAGCCTCAAGCGCCGGGAGTACCCCTACGAGCAGTACTTC
v_gene: TRBV20-1; abundance: many; d_gene: .; j_gene: TRBJ2-1; CDR3aa: CSAQGASSGGNEQFF; CDR3nt: TGCAGTGCCCAGGGCGCTAGCTCAGGTGGGAATGAGCAGTTCTTC
v_gene: TRBV7-9; abundance: .; d_gene: .; j_gene: TRBJ1-4; CDR3aa: CASSLIRGEKLFF; CDR3nt: TGTGCCAGCAGCTTAATAAGGGGTGAAAAACTGTTTTTT
v_gene: TRBV7-9; abundance: many; d_gene: TRBD1; j_gene: TRBJ1-1; CDR3aa: CASSHRDRGSNTEAFF; CDR3nt: TGTGCCAGCAGCCACCGGGACAGGGGGTCTAACACTGAAGCTTTCTTT
v_gene: TRBV7-8; abundance: many; d_gene: TRBD2; j_gene: TRBJ2-5; CDR3aa: CASSSIPSGKWAQYF; CDR3nt: TGTGCCAGCAGCTCGATTCCTAGCGGGAAATGGGCCCAGTACTTC
v_gene: TRBV24-1; abundance: many; d_gene: TRBD2; j_gene: TRBJ2-7; CDR3aa: CATGGSSGSGYEQYF; CDR3nt: TGTGCCACGGGAGGATCTAGCGGGAGCGGTTACGAGCAGTACTTC
v_gene: TRBV28; abundance: .; d_gene: TRBD2; j_gene: TRBJ2-1; CDR3aa: CASSLPRDSISTSGTSYNEQFF; CDR3nt: TGTGCCAGCAGTTTACCGAGGGACAGCATCTCTACTAGCGGGACGTCCTACAATGAGCAGTTCTTC
v_gene: TRBV6-1; abundance: few; d_gene: TRBD2; j_gene: TRBJ2-1; CDR3aa: CAIGGRAKGYNEQFF; CDR3nt: TGTGCCATCGGTGGGAGGGCTAAGGGTTACAATGAGCAGTTCTTC